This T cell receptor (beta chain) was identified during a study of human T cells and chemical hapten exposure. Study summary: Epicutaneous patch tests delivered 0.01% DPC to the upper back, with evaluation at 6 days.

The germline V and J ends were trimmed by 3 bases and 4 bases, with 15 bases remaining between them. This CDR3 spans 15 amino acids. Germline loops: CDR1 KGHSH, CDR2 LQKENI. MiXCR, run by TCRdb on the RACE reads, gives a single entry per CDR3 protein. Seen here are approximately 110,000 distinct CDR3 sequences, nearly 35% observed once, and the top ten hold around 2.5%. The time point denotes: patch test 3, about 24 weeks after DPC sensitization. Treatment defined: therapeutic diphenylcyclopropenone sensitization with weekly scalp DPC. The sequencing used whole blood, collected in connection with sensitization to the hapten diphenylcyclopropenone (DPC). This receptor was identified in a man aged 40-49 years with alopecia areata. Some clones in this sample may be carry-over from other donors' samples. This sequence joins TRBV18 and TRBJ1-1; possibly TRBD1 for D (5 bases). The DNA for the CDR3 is TGTGCCAGCTCACCGTACAGGTCACCGGGCACTGAAGCTTTCTTT. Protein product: CASSPYRSPGTEAFF.